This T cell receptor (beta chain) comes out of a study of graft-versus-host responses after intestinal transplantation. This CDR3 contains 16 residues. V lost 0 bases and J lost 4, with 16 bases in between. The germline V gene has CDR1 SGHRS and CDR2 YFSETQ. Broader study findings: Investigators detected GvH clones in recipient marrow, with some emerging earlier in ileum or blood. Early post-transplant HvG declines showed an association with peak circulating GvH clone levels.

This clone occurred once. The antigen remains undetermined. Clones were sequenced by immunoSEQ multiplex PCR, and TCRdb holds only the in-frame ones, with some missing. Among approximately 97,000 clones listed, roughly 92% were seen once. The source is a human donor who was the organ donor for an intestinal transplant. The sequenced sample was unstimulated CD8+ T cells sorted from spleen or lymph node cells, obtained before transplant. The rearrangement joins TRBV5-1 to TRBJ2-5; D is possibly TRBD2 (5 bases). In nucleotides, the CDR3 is TGCGCCAGCAGCTTGGGGGTCGAGGGCCCGGGAGAGACCCAGTACTTC. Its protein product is CASSLGVEGPGETQYF.